This is a list of T cell receptor beta chains from one sample in a study of patients and donors after allogeneic stem cell transplantation. TCRdb reanalysed the RT-PCR reads using MiXCR and keeps one entry per CDR3 protein. The sample carries roughly 200,000 distinct CDR3 sequences, 41% recorded once. Sequenced: blood, either unsorted or a sorted T cell fraction (not recorded which). These receptor sequences come from a human donor who was either an allogeneic HSCT recipient or a stem cell or donor lymphocyte infusion donor (not recorded which). It is not recorded whose cells these are; they may come from a transplant donor. Both conserved end residues are part of each CDR3. Each record gives: clone size, V gene, J gene, D gene, CDR3 DNA, CDR3 protein. The D gene is left open where the match is weak. A row's size may be missing; if present it is once, few, many or a size class.

>.|TRBV10-3|TRBJ1-1|.
TGTGCCATCAGTGAGACAGGAAACACTGAAGCTTTCTTT
CAISETGNTEAFF
>many|TRBV5-1|TRBJ1-1|TRBD1
TGCGCCAGCAGCTTAGATGGACAGGGTAACACTGAAGCTTTCTTT
CASSLDGQGNTEAFF
>.|TRBV5-5|TRBJ1-2|TRBD1
TGTGCCAGCAGCTTGGTTGACAGGGCTTTTTACCATGGCTACACCTTC
CASSLVDRAFYHGYTF
>few|TRBV5-6|TRBJ2-1|.
TGTGCCAGCAGCGTTCCGGGATACTCCAACAATGAGCAGTTCTTC
CASSVPGYSNNEQFF
>.|TRBV5-1|TRBJ1-2|TRBD1
TGCGCCAGCAGCTTGGTGGCAGGACAGGGGGCCGGCGGCTACACCTTC
CASSLVAGQGAGGYTF
>.|TRBV29-1|TRBJ1-2|.
TGCAGCGTAATTACAGGGCTACACTATGGCTACACCTTC
CSVITGLHYGYTF
>few|TRBV4-3|TRBJ1-1|.
TGCGCCAGCAGCCAAGGGGGCCGGGGGCGAGGGGAAACTGAAGCTTTCTTT
CASSQGGRGRGETEAFF
>few|TRBV12-3/TRBV12-4|TRBJ1-1|TRBD1
TGTGCCAGCAGTTTACCCCAAAACCTAGGACAGGGGAACACTGAAGCTTTCTTT
CASSLPQNLGQGNTEAFF
>.|TRBV29-1|TRBJ2-3|.
TGCAGCGTTGAAGTGGACACAGATACGCAGTATTTT
CSVEVDTDTQYF
>.|TRBV12-3/TRBV12-4|TRBJ1-4|TRBD1
TGTGCCAGCAGCCTACAGGGGGAGGATGAAAAACTGTTTTTT
CASSLQGEDEKLFF
>.|TRBV4-3|TRBJ2-2|.
TGCGCCAGCAGCCAGCCAAGCGATAACGGGGAGCTGTTTTTT
CASSQPSDNGELFF
>few|TRBV12-3/TRBV12-4|TRBJ2-3|.
TGTGCCAGCAGCCCCTTGGAGGGGGTGACAGATACGCAGTATTTT
CASSPLEGVTDTQYF
>.|TRBV7-9|TRBJ1-2|.
TGTGCCAGCGTATCGGACCATAACTATGGCTACATCTTC
CASVSDHNYGYIF
>few|TRBV4-2|TRBJ1-2|.
TGTGCCAGCAGCCAAGTACAGGTAGCTAACTATGGCTACACCTTC
CASSQVQVANYGYTF
>few|TRBV6-2/TRBV6-3|TRBJ1-5|.
TGTGCCAGCAGTTACCAGCCTTTCCAGCCCCAGCATTTT
CASSYQPFQPQHF
>.|TRBV20-1|TRBJ2-3|TRBD2
TGCAGTGCTCCACCTAGCGGGGGCACAGATACGCAGTATTTT
CSAPPSGGTDTQYF
>.|TRBV4-2|TRBJ2-7|.
TGTGCCAGCAGCTCTGGGGGGAGATGGCTCGAGCAGTACTTC
CASSSGGRWLEQYF
>few|TRBV5-1|TRBJ1-2|.
TGCGCCAGCAGCTTGGCGGGGAATGGCTACACCTTC
CASSLAGNGYTF
>.|TRBV6-2/TRBV6-3|TRBJ2-7|TRBD1
TGTGCCAGCAGTTACCTAGGGACAGGGGGCATGAAGTACTTC
CASSYLGTGGMKYF
>.|TRBV5-5|TRBJ2-7|.
TGTGCCAGCAGCTCCGGGACGAACTCCTACGAGCAGTACTTC
CASSSGTNSYEQYF
>.|TRBV6-1|TRBJ2-3|.
TGTGCCAGCACCGAACTTAGGGCAGATACGCAGTATTTT
CASTELRADTQYF
>.|TRBV4-3|TRBJ2-4|.
TGCGCCAGCAGCCAAGATCCCCACCCAGGCGGACTCATCGGGGATAACATTCAGTACTTC
CASSQDPHPGGLIGDNIQYF
>.|TRBV7-6|TRBJ2-5|.
TGTGCCAGCAGCCGTAACCCGCCAGGACGGCAAGAGACCCAGTACTTC
CASSRNPPGRQETQYF
>.|TRBV20-1|TRBJ2-2|TRBD2
TGCAGTGCTAGAGCCAGCGGGAGGCGGTACACCGGGGAGCTGTTTTTT
CSARASGRRYTGELFF
>few|TRBV6-5|TRBJ1-4|.
TGTGCCAGCAGTTACTCTCACAGGGCAGGTAGTGAAAAACTGTTTTTT
CASSYSHRAGSEKLFF
>.|TRBV18|TRBJ1-1|.
TGTGCCAGCTCACCACCGTTCGTCGAGGGGCTGAACACTGAAGCTTTCTTT
CASSPPFVEGLNTEAFF
>many|TRBV5-8|TRBJ1-5|TRBD1
TGTGCCAGCAGCCCTCGGACAGGGGTCTATCAGCCCCAGCATTTT
CASSPRTGVYQPQHF
>few|TRBV7-7|TRBJ2-2|.
TGTGCCAGCAGGAAAACTGAGGCGGGAGGGGAGCTGTTTTTT
CASRKTEAGGELFF
>few|TRBV7-8|TRBJ1-5|.
TGTGCCAGCAGCTTAGGCGCATCCTATAGCAATCAGCCCCAGCATTTT
CASSLGASYSNQPQHF
>.|TRBV19|TRBJ1-2|TRBD1
TGTGCCAGTAGTCTCCTCGGACAGGTCGATGGCTACACCTTC
CASSLLGQVDGYTF
>few|TRBV12-3/TRBV12-4|TRBJ2-1|TRBD2
TGTGCCAGCAGTTGGGTCTCTAGCGGGAAATTTGGCAATGAGCAGTTCTTC
CASSWVSSGKFGNEQFF
>.|TRBV6-5|TRBJ1-1|.
TGTGCCAGCAGTTGGGTGGGGGAAGCGGGTGAAGCTTTCTTT
CASSWVGEAGEAFF
>.|TRBV27|TRBJ1-5|.
TGTGCCAGCAGGTTAGATGAAAATAGCAATCAGCCCCAGCATTTT
CASRLDENSNQPQHF
>once|TRBV29-1|TRBJ2-7|.
TGCAGCGTGGGTAGCGGAAATTTTTACGAGCAGTACTTC
CSVGSGNFYEQYF
>few|TRBV5-6|TRBJ2-1|TRBD2
TGTGCCAGCAGCTTTACAACTAGCGGAGACTCCTACAATGAGCAGTTCTTC
CASSFTTSGDSYNEQFF
>.|TRBV27|TRBJ1-2|TRBD1
TGTGCCAGCAGTGACAGGGATTTTGACTATGGCTACACCTTC
CASSDRDFDYGYTF
>.|TRBV9|TRBJ1-1|.
TGTGCCAGCAGCGTGGGACACGGAAACACTGAAGCTTTCTTT
CASSVGHGNTEAFF